These 3 T cell receptor beta chains originate from one sample sequenced in a study of cytomegalovirus exposure and HLA in healthy donors. The PCR used 60 Vbeta and 13 Jbeta primers. Using immunoSEQ multiplex PCR, the repertoire was profiled, and TCRdb retains in-frame clones only, with some absent. Found here are 120,000 to 150,000 clones, 73% of them singletons; the top ten hold 1.5% to 2%. Sequences were obtained from PBMCs. These receptors were obtained from a woman aged 18-30 years in good health and CMV-seronegative.

About this clone: The junction departs from germline at one end; a sequencing error may be responsible. The J gene is TRBJ2-7, the V gene TRBV4-3, with no clear D. The CDR3 totals 16 residues. Germline lookup yields CDR1 LGHNA and CDR2 YSLEER. The CDR3 DNA sequence: TGCGCCAGCAGCCAAGATTTGGCCTCCACCTCCAACGAGCAGTACTTC. Residues: CASSQDLASTSNEQYF.

The chain employs TRBV7-2 and TRBJ1-3; 11 bases fit TRBD1. Losses at the gene ends were 3 bases for V and 3 bases for J; bases not matched to a gene: 7. Germline V gene sequence: CDR1 SGHTA, CDR2 FQGNSA. The CDR3 totals 17 residues. CDR3 in DNA: TGTGCCAGCAGCTTCACCGGGACAGGGGGTTTTGGAAACACCATATATTTT. Its translation: CASSFTGTGGFGNTIYF.

This chain connects TRBV19 to TRBJ2-1; 12 bases map to TRBD1. Germline V gene lookup returns CDR1 LNHDA and CDR2 SQIVND (reference sequence). Trimming cost V 5 bases and J 8 bases; bases outside gene matches: 7. This CDR3 has 15 residues. CDR3 nucleotide sequence: TGTGCCAGTAGTCGACCGGGACAGGGGGCCTATGAGCAGTTCTTC. It specifies CASSRPGQGAYEQFF.